These 8 T cell receptor beta chains came from one sample sequenced in a study of tumor-infiltrating lymphocytes in localized non-small cell lung cancer. The assay was immunoSEQ multiplex PCR, and TCRdb's table has in-frame clones only and misses some. The table shows about 12,000 clones, with roughly three quarters occurring only once. The source material was uninvolved lung tissue not adjacent to the tumor. The receptor set was obtained from a human donor with non-small cell lung cancer.

The chain couples TRBV9 to TRBJ2-6, with D unresolved. From germline, CDR1 is SGDLS and CDR2 YYNGEE. This CDR3 is 15 amino acids long. The V end was cut by 3 bases, the J end by 0 bases, with 7 bases between. The CDR3 here is CASSAQNSGANVLTF. The CDR3, as DNA: TGTGCCAGCAGCGCACAAAACTCTGGGGCCAACGTCCTGACTTTC. The whole variable domain, filled in from reference TRBV9 and TRBJ2-6, reads DSGVTQTPKHLITATGQRVTLRCSPRSGDLSVYWYQQSLDQGLQFLIQYYNGEERAKGNILERFSAQQFPDLHSELNLSSLELGDSALYFCASSAQNSGANVLTFGAGSRLTVL.

The chain is built from TRBV2 and TRBJ2-2, with D perhaps TRBD1 or TRBD2 (5 bases each). This CDR3 has 14 residues. Germline-derived CDR1 and CDR2 are SNHLY and FYNNEI. V lost 10 bases and J lost 4, with 16 bases in between. This CDR3 is CATHLGAATGELFF. The CDR3 DNA reads TGTGCCACCCACCTCGGGGCAGCCACCGGGGAGCTGTTTTTT.

This rearrangement joins TRBV7-2 to TRBJ2-5, with a tentative D call TRBD1 (5 bases). Germline loops: CDR1 SGHTA, CDR2 FQGNSA. Between the trimmed V and J ends, which lost 4 bases and 3 bases, there was a span of 9 bases. The CDR3 spans 13 residues. The CDR3 sequence: CASSSGREETQYF. The CDR3 DNA follows: TGTGCCAGCAGCTCAGGCAGGGAAGAGACCCAGTACTTC.

This clone was detected only once. The genes are TRBV11-2 and TRBJ2-1, with D unclear. This CDR3 is built from 16 residues. Trimming took off 1 base at V and 2 bases at J, with 12 bases between the two ends. CDR1 SGHAT and CDR2 FQNNGV come from the germline V gene. The CDR3 sequence: CASSLGAGGTYNEQFF. The DNA for the CDR3 is TGTGCCAGCAGCTTAGGGGCAGGTGGCACCTACAATGAGCAGTTCTTC.

V gene TRBV4-2 combines with J gene TRBJ1-5; D is possibly TRBD1 (5 bases). The V end lost 4 bases, the J end lost 0 bases, and 10 bases lay between the germline ends. CDR3 size: 15 residues. Germline CDR1 reads LGHNA; CDR2 reads YNFKEQ. The CDR3 bases are TGTGCCAGCAGCCGGGACTCTTATAGCAATCAGCCCCAGCATTTT. Translated, it gives CASSRDSYSNQPQHF.

The chain links TRBV5-1 to TRBJ2-2, with D perhaps assigned TRBD1 or TRBD2 (5 bases each). Germline V gene sequence: CDR1 SGHRS, CDR2 YFSETQ. The CDR3 has 15 residues. Trimming shortened V by 4 bases and J by 6 bases, and 16 bases separated the two germline ends. The CDR3 reads CASSPSGTGAGELFF. CDR3 DNA sequence: TGCGCCAGCAGCCCGTCCGGGACCGGGGCCGGGGAGCTGTTTTTT.

V and J are TRBV6-5 and TRBJ2-1; 8 positions agree with TRBD1. Germline V gene data show CDR1 as MNHEY and CDR2 as SVGAGI. V shed 6 bases, J shed 7 bases, and the junction held 2 bases outside the gene matches. The CDR3 is 12 residues long. DNA for the CDR3: TGTGCCAGCAGCCGGGACAGGAATGAGCAGTTCTTC. It codes for CASSRDRNEQFF.

This clone appeared a single time. V and J are TRBV7-2 and TRBJ1-1; 9 bases agree with TRBD1. Germline loops: CDR1 SGHTA, CDR2 FQGNSA. This CDR3 has 16 residues. The V segment lost 5 bases and the J segment 5 bases; nucleotides outside the gene matches: 12. The CDR3 reads CASSPDSDRGGTEAFF. DNA for the CDR3: TGTGCCAGCAGCCCTGATTCCGACAGGGGGGGTACTGAAGCTTTCTTT.